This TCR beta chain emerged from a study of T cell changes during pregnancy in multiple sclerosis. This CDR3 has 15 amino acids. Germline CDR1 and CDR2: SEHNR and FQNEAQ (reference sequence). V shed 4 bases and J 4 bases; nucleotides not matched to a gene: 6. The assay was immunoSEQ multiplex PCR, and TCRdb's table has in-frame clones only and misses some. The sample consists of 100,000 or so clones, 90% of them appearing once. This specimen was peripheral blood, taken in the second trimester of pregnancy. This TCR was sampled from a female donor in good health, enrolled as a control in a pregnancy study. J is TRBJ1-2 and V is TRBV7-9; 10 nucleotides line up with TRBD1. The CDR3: CASSSLGQGSYGYTF. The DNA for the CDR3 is TGTGCCAGCAGCTCTCTGGGACAGGGGAGCTATGGCTACACCTTC.